Given below is one T cell receptor (beta chain) in context. TCRdb keeps only in-frame clones here, not all; method: immunoSEQ multiplex PCR. The sample lists 65,000 to 75,000 clones; about 89% were seen once. CDR1 and CDR2 (germline): GTSNPN, SVGIG (reference sequence). V was trimmed by 3 bases and J by 5 bases, leaving 14 bases between them. This CDR3 is 13 amino acids long. This entry comes from a study of T cell changes during pregnancy in multiple sclerosis. The receptor's source is a female donor with multiple sclerosis, enrolled in a pregnancy study. Specimen: peripheral blood, collected in the second trimester of pregnancy. This sequence joins TRBV30 and TRBJ2-7; no firm D call. DNA for the CDR3: TGTGCCTGGAGCGATGGAGATCGGGACGAGCAGTACTTC. This translates into CAWSDGDRDEQYF.